These 2 T cell receptor beta chains were sequenced from one sample in a study of shared clonotypes between healthy human individuals. The repertoire was sequenced with immunoSEQ multiplex PCR; TCRdb's copy has only in-frame clones and lacks some. The data show 150,000 to 200,000 clones, with approximately 60% seen just once and around 9.3% held by the top ten. The specimen was memory CD4+ T cells sorted from blood. This sample's subset: CD45RA-negative fraction. These receptors all come from a man between 25 and 39 years old in good health.

A few counts support this clone. This rearrangement joins TRBV15 to TRBJ2-1; D may be TRBD2 (7 bases). The ends were cut back, 2 bases at V and 4 bases at J, with 15 bases in the middle. Germline values: CDR1 LNHNV, CDR2 YYDKDF (reference sequence). This CDR3 is built from 16 residues. The CDR3 bases are TGTGCCACCAGCAGAACACAGGGAGGGTTGTACAATGAGCAGTTCTTC. This encodes CATSRTQGGLYNEQFF.

CDR3: CASSRARHTYEQYF. The CDR3 coding sequence is TGTGCCAGCAGCAGAGCCCGTCATACCTACGAGCAGTACTTC. V gene TRBV5-6 combines with J gene TRBJ2-7; D unclear. With 4 bases removed from V and 2 bases from J, the gap between germline ends came to 13 bases. The CDR3 runs to 14 residues. CDR1 and CDR2 from the germline V gene are SGHDT and YYEEEE.